This TCR beta chain was found in a study of human T cells and chemical hapten exposure. Study in general: Women made up most patients, who had alopecia areata, totalis or universalis. Overall study findings and caveats: There was a positive correlation between PT1 expanded TCR counts and patch test score.

There are 13 residues in the CDR3. V shed 0 bases and J shed 0 bases, with 3 bases lying between them. CDR1 and CDR2 (germline): SGHNT, YYREEE (reference sequence). Indicated time point: pre-sensitization, week 0. The treatment was: therapeutic diphenylcyclopropenone sensitization with weekly scalp DPC. Single cDNA molecules in the library carried unique molecular identifiers attached during preparation. TCRdb independently ran MiXCR on the RACE reads; one entry per CDR3 protein. The sample yields approximately 52,000 distinct CDR3 sequences, over 8% seen once. This clonotype was counted only a few times. Its antigen remains unidentified.

This chain uses TRBV5-4 with TRBJ1-1; no firm D call. This sequence originates from a woman aged 35 to 49 with alopecia areata. Some clones in this sample may be carry-over from other donors' samples. Sequencing was performed on whole blood, taken in connection with sensitization to the hapten diphenylcyclopropenone (DPC). The CDR3 reads CASSLDLNTEAFF. CDR3 in DNA: TGTGCCAGCAGCTTGGATTTGAACACTGAAGCTTTCTTT. Supplemented by reference TRBV5-4 and TRBJ1-1, the full variable domain reads ETGVTQSPTHLIKTRGQQVTLRCSSQSGHNTVSWYQQALGQGPQFIFQYYREEENGRGNFPPRFSGLQFPNYSSELNVNALELDDSALYLCASSLDLNTEAFFGQGTRLTVV.